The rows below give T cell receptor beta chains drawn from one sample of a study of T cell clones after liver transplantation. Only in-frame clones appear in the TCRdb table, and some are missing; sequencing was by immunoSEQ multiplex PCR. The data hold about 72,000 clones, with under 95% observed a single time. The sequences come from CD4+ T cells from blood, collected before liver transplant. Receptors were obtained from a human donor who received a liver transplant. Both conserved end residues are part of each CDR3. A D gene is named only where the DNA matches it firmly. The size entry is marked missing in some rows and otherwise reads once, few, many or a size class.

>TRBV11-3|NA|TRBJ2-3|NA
TGTGCCAGCAGCCATTTAACTAGCACAGATACGCAGTATTTT
CASSHLTSTDTQYF
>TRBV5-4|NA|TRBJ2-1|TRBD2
TGTGCCAGCAGCTTGCGGCTAGCGGGAGCGGGTGAGCAGTTCTTC
CASSLRLAGAGEQFF
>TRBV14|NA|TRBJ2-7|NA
TGTGCCAGCAGCCAAGGTGGGGGAGTAGCTTACGAGCAGTACTTC
CASSQGGGVAYEQYF
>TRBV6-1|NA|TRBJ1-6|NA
TGTGCCAGCGGTCCAGGGCGGAATTCACCCCTCCACTTT
CASGPGRNSPLHF
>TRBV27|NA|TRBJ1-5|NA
TGTGCCAGCAGTTCGGGCGACAGGTTGAATCAGCCCCAGCATTTT
CASSSGDRLNQPQHF
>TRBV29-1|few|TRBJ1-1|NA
TGCAGCGTTGAACAACCTACCGGGCCCGCTATCTTT
CSVEQPTGPAIF
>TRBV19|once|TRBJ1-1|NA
TGTGCCAGTAGTGCTTCCAGGGGCGGGAACACTGAAGCTTTCTTT
CASSASRGGNTEAFF
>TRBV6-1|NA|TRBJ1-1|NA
TGTGCCAGCAGTGTACGGGGGAACACTGAAGCTTTCTTT
CASSVRGNTEAFF
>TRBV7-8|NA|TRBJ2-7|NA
TGTGCCAGCAGCTTAGTTACAGGGACATCCTACGAGCAGTACTTC
CASSLVTGTSYEQYF
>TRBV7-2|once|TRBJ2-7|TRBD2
TGTGCCAGCAGCTCTAGCGGGGCGAACGAGCAGTACTTC
CASSSSGANEQYF
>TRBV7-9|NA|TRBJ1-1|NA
TGTGCCAGCAGCGGGCGCCGGGACCACACTGAAGCTTTCTTT
CASSGRRDHTEAFF
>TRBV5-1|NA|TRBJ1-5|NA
TGCGCCAGCAGCCCCGGGACCCCCAATCAGCCCCAGCATTTT
CASSPGTPNQPQHF
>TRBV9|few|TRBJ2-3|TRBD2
TGTGCCAGCAGCGCCCCCGGGACTAGCGGGACTGGTACGCAGTATTTT
CASSAPGTSGTGTQYF
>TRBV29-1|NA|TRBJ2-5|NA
TGCAGCGTTGTAGGGCAGGGGTTACGAGAGACCCAGTACTTC
CSVVGQGLRETQYF
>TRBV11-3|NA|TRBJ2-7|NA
TGTGCCAGCAGCCCCCGGGACAACTACGAGCAGTACTTC
CASSPRDNYEQYF
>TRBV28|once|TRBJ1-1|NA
TGTGCCGCCAACCCCCGGACGGACACTGAAGCTTTCTTT
CAANPRTDTEAFF